These T cell receptor beta chains were read from a single sample in a study of T cell responses to AZD1222 COVID-19 vaccine. The method was immunoSEQ multiplex PCR; TCRdb's version includes in-frame clones alone and lacks a portion of them. The table lists about 72,000 clones, roughly nine tenths of them singletons. Sequenced material: peripheral blood, taken 28 days after the second AZD1222 dose. The source is an adult who received the AZD1222 COVID-19 vaccine. Each CDR3 is given with its conserved first and last residue. The D gene is left open where the match is weak. Where a row states a size, it is once, few, many or the class of an expanded clone; other rows omit it.

clone size	D gene	J gene	V gene	CDR3 protein	CDR3 DNA
-	TRBD1	TRBJ2-3	TRBV24-1	CATSDSGDRDSTDTQYF	TGTGCCACCAGTGATTCGGGGGACAGGGACTCCACAGATACGCAGTATTTT
-	TRBD2	TRBJ2-7	TRBV10-3	CATATSGGEQYF	TGTGCCACTGCGACTAGCGGGGGGGAGCAGTACTTC
-	-	TRBJ1-5	TRBV19	CASSRDRIQPQHF	TGTGCCAGTAGTAGAGACAGGATACAGCCCCAGCATTTT
-	-	TRBJ2-7	TRBV3-1/TRBV3-2	CASSQFDEQYF	TGTGCCAGCAGCCAATTCGACGAGCAGTACTTC
-	TRBD2	TRBJ2-1	TRBV29-1	CSVVGSSGRHEQFF	TGCAGCGTTGTTGGGTCTAGCGGGAGACATGAGCAGTTCTTC
-	-	TRBJ1-3	TRBV27	CASSSGDTIYF	TGTGCCAGCAGTTCGGGGGACACCATATATTTT
-	-	TRBJ2-1	TRBV20-1	CSASKGGEQFF	TGCAGTGCTAGCAAGGGGGGCGAGCAGTTCTTC
-	-	TRBJ1-1	TRBV15	CATSRGVPPGAFF	TGTGCCACCAGCAGAGGTGTGCCTCCCGGAGCTTTCTTT
-	TRBD1	TRBJ2-7	TRBV4-1	CASRSGQGHEQYF	TGCGCCAGCAGATCGGGACAGGGTCACGAGCAGTACTTC
-	-	TRBJ1-3	TRBV15	CATSRDGGNTIYF	TGTGCCACCAGCAGGGACGGCGGAAACACCATATATTTT
-	-	TRBJ1-2	TRBV19	CASTGTPPRGGYTF	TGTGCCAGCACCGGGACACCTCCTCGAGGTGGCTACACCTTC
-	-	TRBJ1-2	TRBV12-3/TRBV12-4	CASTWGSRGYTF	TGTGCCAGCACTTGGGGGAGTCGTGGCTACACCTTC
few	TRBD2	TRBJ2-7	TRBV7-4	CASSLALPSGSLYEQYF	TGTGCCAGCAGCTTAGCGCTTCCTAGCGGGAGTCTCTACGAGCAGTACTTC
once	-	TRBJ2-1	TRBV12-3/TRBV12-4	CASSKGRNEQFF	TGTGCCAGCAGTAAGGGAAGGAATGAGCAGTTCTTC
-	-	TRBJ1-1	TRBV5-1	CASSFRLDSLVSDTEAFF	TGCGCCAGCAGCTTCAGATTGGACAGCCTGGTGTCGGACACTGAAGCTTTCTTT
-	-	TRBJ1-1	TRBV7-9	CATDPGNTEAFF	TGTGCCACCGATCCCGGGAACACTGAAGCTTTCTTT
-	-	TRBJ2-7	TRBV27	CASSYRGEYEQYF	TGTGCCAGCAGTTATAGAGGCGAGTACGAGCAGTACTTC
-	-	TRBJ2-5	TRBV11-2	CASSLGETQYF	TGTGCCAGCAGCCTGGGAGAGACCCAGTACTTC
-	-	TRBJ1-1	TRBV5-1	CASSLNDGEAFF	TGCGCCAGCAGCTTGAACGACGGCGAAGCTTTCTTT
-	TRBD1	TRBJ2-2	TRBV3-1/TRBV3-2	CASSSRTGSNTGELFF	TGTGCCAGCAGCTCCCGGACAGGTTCGAACACCGGGGAGCTGTTTTTT
-	TRBD2	TRBJ2-3	TRBV9	CASSVGGLAENTQYF	TGTGCCAGCAGCGTAGGGGGACTAGCGGAGAATACGCAGTATTTT
-	TRBD2	TRBJ2-5	TRBV19	CASSIGTSLSETQYF	TGTGCCAGTAGTATCGGGACTAGCTTATCGGAGACCCAGTACTTC
-	-	TRBJ2-3	TRBV5-4	CASSLAVSSTDTQYF	TGTGCCAGCAGCTTGGCAGTCAGCTCCACAGATACGCAGTATTTT
-	-	TRBJ1-6	TRBV12-3/TRBV12-4	CASSLGNSPLHF	TGTGCCAGCAGTTTAGGGAATTCACCCCTCCACTTT
-	-	TRBJ2-1	TRBV5-4	CASSSLQWFTLPPDNEQFF	TGTGCCAGCAGCTCCCTCCAGTGGTTCACCCTTCCCCCCGACAATGAGCAGTTCTTC
-	-	TRBJ2-1	TRBV28	CASSSLGGRELNEQFF	TGTGCCAGCAGTTCCCTAGGGGGGAGGGAATTGAATGAGCAGTTCTTC
-	TRBD2	TRBJ2-3	TRBV19	CASSIPLAGGADTQYF	TGTGCCAGTAGTATTCCATTAGCGGGAGGAGCAGATACGCAGTATTTT
-	TRBD1	TRBJ1-2	TRBV15	CATSRATGGGYTF	TGTGCCACCAGCAGAGCGACAGGGGGGGGCTACACCTTC
-	-	TRBJ1-5	TRBV6-5	CASRSGGGGQPQHF	TGTGCCAGCAGGTCAGGAGGGGGTGGTCAGCCCCAGCATTTT
-	TRBD1	TRBJ1-1	TRBV5-6	CASSLVDRGITEAFF	TGTGCCAGCAGCTTGGTTGACAGGGGGATCACTGAAGCTTTCTTT
-	-	TRBJ1-5	TRBV5-8	CASRWTGSGQPQHF	TGTGCCAGCCGCTGGACGGGCAGTGGGCAGCCCCAGCATTTT
-	-	TRBJ1-4	TRBV30	CAWSVGALPEKLFF	TGTGCCTGGAGTGTCGGCGCACTTCCCGAAAAACTGTTTTTT
-	-	TRBJ2-2	TRBV18	CASSPVTTNTGELFF	TGTGCCAGCTCACCTGTAACAACGAACACCGGGGAGCTGTTTTTT
-	-	TRBJ2-4	TRBV3-1/TRBV3-2	CASSPGVRKLAKNIQYF	TGTGCCAGCAGCCCAGGGGTCCGAAAACTAGCCAAAAACATTCAGTACTTC
-	-	TRBJ1-5	TRBV5-1	CASSLRGASNQPQHF	TGCGCCAGCAGCTTGCGGGGGGCGAGCAATCAGCCCCAGCATTTT
-	-	TRBJ1-4	TRBV28	CASSLGNEKLFF	TGTGCCAGCAGTTTGGGGAATGAAAAACTGTTTTTT
few	-	TRBJ2-3	TRBV6-5	CASSTDGHTQYF	TGTGCCAGCAGCACCGACGGTCATACGCAGTATTTT
-	-	TRBJ1-5	TRBV24-1	CATQGTVDGQPQHF	TGTGCCACCCAAGGAACTGTGGACGGACAGCCCCAGCATTTT